Detailed here is one TCR beta chain. Its antigen is as yet unknown. The data stem from a study of radiotherapy plus CTLA-4 blockade in lung cancer. Whole-study findings and limits: Blood saw expansion of tumor-derived TCR clones after radiotherapy plus ipilimumab. The best predictor of response was reported to be early blood T cell clone dynamics, with interferon-beta.

TCRdb keeps only in-frame clones here, not all; method: immunoSEQ multiplex PCR. The sample contains about 98,000 clones, roughly 80% of which appear only once. This receptor was identified in a human donor with non-small cell lung cancer who had a partial response to radiotherapy plus ipilimumab. The input for sequencing was peripheral blood, taken from a patient treated with radiotherapy plus ipilimumab.

The CDR3 loop reads CASSEAREENTIYF. DNA of the CDR3: TGTGCCAGCAGTGAAGCCCGGGAGGAAAACACCATATATTTT. V gene TRBV2 combines with J gene TRBJ1-3; D uncertain. CDR3 length: 14 amino acids. Germline V gene data show CDR1 as SNHLY and CDR2 as FYNNEI. With 0 bases removed from V and 6 bases from J, the gap between germline ends came to 9 bases.